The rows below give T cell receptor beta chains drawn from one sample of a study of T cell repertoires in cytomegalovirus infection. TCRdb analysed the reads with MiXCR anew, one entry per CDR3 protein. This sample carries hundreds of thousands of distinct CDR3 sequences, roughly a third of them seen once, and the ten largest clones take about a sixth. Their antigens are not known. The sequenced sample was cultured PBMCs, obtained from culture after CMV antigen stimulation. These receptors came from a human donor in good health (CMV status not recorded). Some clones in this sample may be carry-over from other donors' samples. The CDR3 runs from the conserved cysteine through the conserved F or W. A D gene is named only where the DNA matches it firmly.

cdr3_aa: CASSEVGRAGVPETQYF; j_call: TRBJ2-5; v_call: TRBV25-1; d_call: NA
cdr3_aa: CASSPTSGAQETQYF; j_call: TRBJ2-5; v_call: TRBV4-3; d_call: TRBD2
cdr3_aa: CASSLILAGRDINEQFF; j_call: TRBJ2-1; v_call: TRBV7-9; d_call: TRBD2
cdr3_aa: CATSEGEDPEAFF; j_call: TRBJ1-1; v_call: TRBV24-1; d_call: NA
cdr3_aa: CASRGGVDYGYTF; j_call: TRBJ1-2; v_call: TRBV7-8; d_call: NA
cdr3_aa: CASRTGRDYGYTF; j_call: TRBJ1-2; v_call: TRBV5-1; d_call: TRBD1
cdr3_aa: CASSQDKAGGKETQYF; j_call: TRBJ2-5; v_call: TRBV4-1; d_call: TRBD2
cdr3_aa: CASLRDYRVDNEQFF; j_call: TRBJ2-1; v_call: TRBV27; d_call: TRBD2
cdr3_aa: CASSYGTMPDTQYF; j_call: TRBJ2-3; v_call: TRBV6-2/TRBV6-3; d_call: TRBD2
cdr3_aa: CASSQQSSNYGYTF; j_call: TRBJ1-2; v_call: TRBV7-2; d_call: NA
cdr3_aa: CASSMTSENLNEQFF; j_call: TRBJ2-1; v_call: TRBV19; d_call: TRBD2
cdr3_aa: CASKKGQGWSTEAFF; j_call: TRBJ1-1; v_call: TRBV6-1; d_call: TRBD1